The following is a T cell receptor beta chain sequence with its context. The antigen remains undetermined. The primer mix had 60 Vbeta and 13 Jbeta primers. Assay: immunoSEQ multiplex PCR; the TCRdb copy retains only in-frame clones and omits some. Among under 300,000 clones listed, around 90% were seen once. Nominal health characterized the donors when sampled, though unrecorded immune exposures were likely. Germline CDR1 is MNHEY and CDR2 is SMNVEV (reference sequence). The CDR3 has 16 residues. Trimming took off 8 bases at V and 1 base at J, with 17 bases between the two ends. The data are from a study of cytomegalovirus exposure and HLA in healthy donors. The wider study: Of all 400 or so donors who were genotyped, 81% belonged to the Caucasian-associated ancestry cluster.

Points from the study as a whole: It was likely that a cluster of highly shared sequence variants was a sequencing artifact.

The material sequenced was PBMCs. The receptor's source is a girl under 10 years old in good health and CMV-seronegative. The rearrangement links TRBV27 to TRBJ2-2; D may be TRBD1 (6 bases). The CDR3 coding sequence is TGTGCCAGCTCGAGGGGGACGGCTCTGAACACCGGGGAGCTGTTTTTT. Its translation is CASSRGTALNTGELFF.